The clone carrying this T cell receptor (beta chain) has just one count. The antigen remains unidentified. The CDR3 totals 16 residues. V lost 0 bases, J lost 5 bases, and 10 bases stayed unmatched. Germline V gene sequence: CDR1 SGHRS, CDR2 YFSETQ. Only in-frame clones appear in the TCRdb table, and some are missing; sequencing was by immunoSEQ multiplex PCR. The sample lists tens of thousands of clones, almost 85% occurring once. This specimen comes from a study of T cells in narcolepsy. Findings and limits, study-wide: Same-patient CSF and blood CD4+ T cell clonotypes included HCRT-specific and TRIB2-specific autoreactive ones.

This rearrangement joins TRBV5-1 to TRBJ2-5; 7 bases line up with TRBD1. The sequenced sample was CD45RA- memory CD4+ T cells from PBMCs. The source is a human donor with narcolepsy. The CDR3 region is CASSLAGQNVWETQYF. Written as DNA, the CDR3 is TGCGCCAGCAGCTTGGCGGGACAGAATGTGTGGGAGACCCAGTACTTC.